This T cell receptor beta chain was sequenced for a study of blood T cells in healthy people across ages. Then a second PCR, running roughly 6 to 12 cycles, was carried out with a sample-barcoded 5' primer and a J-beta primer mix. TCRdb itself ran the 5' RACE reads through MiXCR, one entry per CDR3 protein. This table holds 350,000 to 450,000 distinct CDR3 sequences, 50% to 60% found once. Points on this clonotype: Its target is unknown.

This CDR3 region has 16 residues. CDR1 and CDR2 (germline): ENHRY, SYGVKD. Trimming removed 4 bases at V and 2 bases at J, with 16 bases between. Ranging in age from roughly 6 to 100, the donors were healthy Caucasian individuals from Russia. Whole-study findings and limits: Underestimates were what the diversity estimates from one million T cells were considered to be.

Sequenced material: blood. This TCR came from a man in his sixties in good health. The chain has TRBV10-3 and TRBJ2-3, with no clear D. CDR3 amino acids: CAISGPEGRPTDTQYF. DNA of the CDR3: TGTGCCATCAGTGGCCCCGAAGGACGCCCCACAGATACGCAGTATTTT.